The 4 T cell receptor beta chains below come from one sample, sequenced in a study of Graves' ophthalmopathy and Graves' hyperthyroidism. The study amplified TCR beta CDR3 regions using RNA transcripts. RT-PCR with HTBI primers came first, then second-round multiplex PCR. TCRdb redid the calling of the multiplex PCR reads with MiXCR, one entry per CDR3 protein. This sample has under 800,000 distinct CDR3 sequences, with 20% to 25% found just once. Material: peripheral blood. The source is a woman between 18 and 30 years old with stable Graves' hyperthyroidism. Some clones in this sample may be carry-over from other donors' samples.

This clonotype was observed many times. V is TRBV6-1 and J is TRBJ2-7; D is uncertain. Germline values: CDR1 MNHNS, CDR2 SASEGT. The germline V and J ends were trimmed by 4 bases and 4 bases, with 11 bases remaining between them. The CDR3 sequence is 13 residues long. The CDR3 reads CASSVNIWYEQYF. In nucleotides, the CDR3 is TGTGCCAGCAGTGTAAACATTTGGTACGAGCAGTACTTC.

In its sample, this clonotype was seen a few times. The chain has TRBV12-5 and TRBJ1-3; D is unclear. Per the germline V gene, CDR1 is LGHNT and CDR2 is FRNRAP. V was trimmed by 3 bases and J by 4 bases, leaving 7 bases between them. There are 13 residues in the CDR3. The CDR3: CASGFHTGNTIYF. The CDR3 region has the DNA TGTGCTAGTGGTTTTCATACGGGAAACACCATATATTTT.

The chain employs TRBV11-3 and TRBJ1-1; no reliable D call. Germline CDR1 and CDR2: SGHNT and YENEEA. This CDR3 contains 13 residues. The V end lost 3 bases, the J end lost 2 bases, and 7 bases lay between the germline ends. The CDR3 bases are TGTGCCAGCAGCTTGAATATAAACACTGAAGCTTTCTTT. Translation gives CASSLNINTEAFF.

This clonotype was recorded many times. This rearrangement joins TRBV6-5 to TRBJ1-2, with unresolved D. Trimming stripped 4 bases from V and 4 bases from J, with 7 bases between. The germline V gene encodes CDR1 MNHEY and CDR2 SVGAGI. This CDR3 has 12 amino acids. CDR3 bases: TGTGCCAGCAGTTTCCAGGCCTATGGCTACACCTTC. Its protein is CASSFQAYGYTF.